This TCR beta chain emerged from a study of blood T cell repertoires in COVID-19. Across the study: Acute-phase and convalescent COVID-19 samples originated in the United States, Italy and Spain. PBMCs, B-cell-depleted T cells, or T cells provided the cDNA or gDNA that made up the material.

The germline gives CDR1 MGHRA, CDR2 YSYEKL. This CDR3 has 18 residues. Trimming removed 0 bases from V and 4 bases from J, with 21 bases in between. Authors' data handling: Nucleated cell number was recorded as an estimate derived from reference gene primer amplification. Clones were read by immunoSEQ multiplex PCR, and TCRdb kept only the in-frame ones, dropping some. For V, J and clone size, that table is used; D and trimming come from the DNA. The sample includes fewer than 250,000 clones, 92% seen only once; the top ten take more than 0.65%. Seattle patient enrollment occurred during active infection, with longitudinal follow-up thereafter.

Sequenced input: peripheral blood. This clonotype originated in a man aged 25 to 40 with COVID-19, enrolled during active disease. J is TRBJ2-5 and V is TRBV4-1, with D possibly matching TRBD2 (5 bases). The CDR3 sequence: CASSQEPLARGYRETQYF. The CDR3 DNA is TGCGCCAGCAGCCAAGAGCCCCTCGCCCGGGGTTATCGAGAGACCCAGTACTTC.